Each of the 5 T cell receptor beta chains below was sequenced from the same sample in a study of vaccination effects on CD4 cells after COVID-19. The antigens these receptors bind are not known. Clones were read by immunoSEQ multiplex PCR, and TCRdb kept only the in-frame ones, dropping some. The sample has around 30,000 clones, 77% seen once. Antigen-specific CD4+ T cells were first expanded with viral peptide pools by the ViraFEST assay and only then sequenced. Researchers isolated CD4+ T cells once roughly ten days of culture had elapsed. The person had PCR-confirmed SARS-CoV-2 infection between March and December 2020. The sequences come from CD4+ T cells from PBMCs cultured with HCoV-NL63 spike peptides, collected before COVID-19 vaccination. The receptors stem from a human donor who had a prior SARS-CoV-2 infection.

This rearrangement joins TRBV14 to TRBJ2-7, with D maybe TRBD1 (7 bases). The CDR3 is 12 amino acids. V gave up 4 bases and J gave up 6 bases, with 10 bases separating them. Germline values: CDR1 SGHDN, CDR2 FVKESK. The CDR3 sequence is CASSLQGGEQYF. As DNA, the CDR3 is TGTGCCAGCAGCCTTCAGGGGGGCGAGCAGTACTTC.

The gene calls are TRBV5-4 and TRBJ2-5; D is unresolved. The germline V gene has CDR1 SGHNT and CDR2 YYREEE (reference sequence). This CDR3 region has 16 residues. Trimming pared 2 bases from V and 0 bases from J, leaving 14 bases between. The CDR3 is CASSFDWAADQETQYF. In nucleotides, the CDR3 is TGTGCCAGCAGCTTCGACTGGGCGGCCGACCAAGAGACCCAGTACTTC.

The chain couples TRBV7-9 to TRBJ2-2; tentative D call: TRBD2 (6 bases). V lost 2 bases and J lost 6, with 10 bases in between. Looked up from germline, CDR1 is SEHNR and CDR2 is FQNEAQ (reference sequence). This CDR3 is 14 amino acids long. CDR3 sequence (DNA): TGTGCCAGCAGCTTACTTTCGGGGGCCGGGGAGCTGTTTTTT. Protein sequence: CASSLLSGAGELFF.

This clone has just a few counts. The V call is TRBV28, the J call TRBJ2-1; 12 bases line up with TRBD2. J lost 8 bases, V lost 4 bases, and 6 bases had no gene match. This CDR3 comprises 15 residues. Germline-derived CDR1 and CDR2 are MDHEN and SYDVKM. The CDR3 DNA sequence: TGTGCCAGCAGTTCCCCTAGCGGGAGGGTTCATGAGCAGTTCTTC. This encodes CASSSPSGRVHEQFF.

This clone was counted only a few times. The chain carries TRBV7-2 and TRBJ1-4; D gene unclear. The germline V and J ends were trimmed by 5 bases and 7 bases, with 11 bases remaining between them. The germline V gene has CDR1 SGHTA and CDR2 FQGNSA. CDR3 size: 13 residues. CDR3 region: CASSAAASEKLFF. In DNA, the CDR3 is TGTGCCAGCAGCGCGGCGGCGAGTGAAAAACTGTTTTTT.